This T cell receptor beta chain derives from a study of cytomegalovirus exposure and HLA in healthy donors. Study-wide results and caveats: Published work reported that the classifier diagnosed cytomegalovirus status with high specificity and sensitivity. Presence/absence results assume similar sequencing depth per donor, which may not hold.

PCR used 60 Vbeta primers and 13 Jbeta primers. Repertoires were generated with immunoSEQ multiplex PCR, while TCRdb's copy carries only in-frame clones and drops some. The data show around 150,000 clones, with approximately 70% seen just once and approximately 5% held by the top ten. Notes on this clone: Its antigen is undetermined.

The sequenced sample consisted of PBMCs. The source is a man between 18 and 35 years old in good health and CMV-seropositive.

The CDR3 sequence: CASSPAASGTSTDTQYF. CDR3 bases: TGTGCCAGCAGCCCGGCGGCTAGCGGGACTAGCACAGATACGCAGTATTTT. The rearrangement links TRBV5-8 to TRBJ2-3, with 9 bases identical to TRBD2. The CDR3 loop spans 17 amino acids. V dropped 4 bases and J dropped 0; count of bases not matched to a gene: 9. Germline V gene sequence: CDR1 SGHTS, CDR2 YDEGEE.